The rows below give T cell receptor beta chains drawn from one sample of a study of shared clonotypes between healthy human individuals. Assay: immunoSEQ multiplex PCR; the TCRdb copy retains only in-frame clones and omits some. The sample shows about 1.4 million clones, roughly 96% of them seen only once. Sequencing input: naive CD4+ T cells sorted from blood. The receptors were sampled from a man aged 25 to 40 in good health. Both conserved end residues are part of each CDR3. The order of the fields is V gene, D gene, J gene, clone size, CDR3 DNA, CDR3 protein. The D gene is left open where the match is weak. Only some rows state a clone size, as once, few, many or a class for expanded clones.

TRBV19	NA	TRBJ2-1	NA	TGTGCCAGTAGCCAGTGGATGGGGCCACATGAGCAGTTCTTC	CASSQWMGPHEQFF
TRBV5-1	TRBD1	TRBJ1-4	NA	TGCGCCAGCAGCCCCGGGACAGATTTTGAAAAACTGTTTTTT	CASSPGTDFEKLFF
TRBV5-4	NA	TRBJ2-3	NA	TGTGCCAGCTTAAGCGGAGCTAGCACAGATACGCAGTATTTT	CASLSGASTDTQYF
TRBV18	TRBD2	TRBJ2-1	NA	TGTGCCAGCTCCCAGAGCGGGAGGAGCAATGAGCAGTTCTTC	CASSQSGRSNEQFF
TRBV7-2	NA	TRBJ2-7	NA	TGTGCCAGCAGTCTTAAGTACCCCCACGAGCAGTACTTC	CASSLKYPHEQYF
TRBV6-5	NA	TRBJ2-3	NA	TGTGCCAGCCGACTAGGGGTAGATACGCAGTATTTT	CASRLGVDTQYF
TRBV5-4	TRBD2	TRBJ2-5	NA	TGTGCCAGCAGCCCTTCGACCAGCGGGAGCGTGGCCCAGTACTTC	CASSPSTSGSVAQYF
TRBV15	NA	TRBJ2-5	NA	TGTGCCACCAGCAGGAACTTAGAGACCCAGTACTTC	CATSRNLETQYF
TRBV19	NA	TRBJ2-3	once	TGTGCCAGTAGTATATCGATGAGGGATACGCAGTATTTT	CASSISMRDTQYF
TRBV11-3	NA	TRBJ1-1	NA	TGTGCCAGCAGCTTAGATGGTAACACTGAAGCTTTCTTT	CASSLDGNTEAFF
TRBV28	NA	TRBJ2-2	NA	TGTGCCAGCAGACCGTCAAGGGTCACCGGGGAGCTGTTTTTT	CASRPSRVTGELFF
TRBV7-2	NA	TRBJ1-2	NA	TGTGCCAGCAGCTTAGAGAGGGGAGATGGCTACACCTTC	CASSLERGDGYTF
TRBV29-1	NA	TRBJ1-2	NA	TGCAGCGTTGAATCGTCTGCTCTCTATGGCTACACCTTC	CSVESSALYGYTF
TRBV14	TRBD2	TRBJ2-2	once	TGTGCCAGCAGCCAAGACCTAGCGGGAGTCGGGGAGCTGTTTTTT	CASSQDLAGVGELFF
TRBV18	NA	TRBJ1-1	NA	TGTGCCAGCTCACCAACATTAGGTGACACTGAAGCTTTCTTT	CASSPTLGDTEAFF
TRBV25-1	TRBD1	TRBJ1-4	NA	TGTGCCAGCAGTGAATGGGAAGGGGGCTCTAATGAAAAACTGTTTTTT	CASSEWEGGSNEKLFF
TRBV28	NA	TRBJ2-1	NA	TGTGCCAGTGGGAGACAGTTGAACTCCCAGCAGTTCTTC	CASGRQLNSQQFF
TRBV5-6	NA	TRBJ1-1	NA	TGTGCCAGCAGCCCTCGGCCCGACACTGAAGCTTTCTTT	CASSPRPDTEAFF
TRBV7-3	NA	TRBJ1-1	NA	TGTGCCAGCAGTGAGAGACGGTCCTCAGTGAACACTGAAGCTTTCTTT	CASSERRSSVNTEAFF
TRBV28	TRBD1	TRBJ1-1	NA	TGTGCCAGCAGTTTATGGGACAGGGGCATTGAAGCTTTCTTT	CASSLWDRGIEAFF
TRBV2	NA	TRBJ2-1	NA	TGTGCCACCGCACTAGTCTACAATGAGCAGTTCTTC	CATALVYNEQFF
TRBV6-1	TRBD1	TRBJ2-3	NA	TGTGCCAGCAGTGAACAGGGGGCGACGCAGTATTTT	CASSEQGATQYF
TRBV28	TRBD2	TRBJ2-5	NA	TGTGCCAGCACCCCGGGAGGCTCGGAGACCCAGTACTTC	CASTPGGSETQYF
TRBV28	TRBD1	TRBJ1-2	NA	TGTGCCAGCAGTTTTAGTGAAGGGGGCTCGGGCTATGGCTACACCTTC	CASSFSEGGSGYGYTF
TRBV5-6	NA	TRBJ1-4	NA	TGTGCCAGCAGCTTGGACCTCTTTAATGAAAAACTGTTTTTT	CASSLDLFNEKLFF
TRBV11-2	NA	TRBJ2-3	NA	TGTGCCAGCAGCAAAGGGACTGGCACAGATACGCAGTATTTT	CASSKGTGTDTQYF
TRBV29-1	NA	TRBJ2-7	once	TGCAGCGCAACCAACCGCAGACGGGCCTACGAGCAGTACTTC	CSATNRRRAYEQYF
TRBV28	NA	TRBJ1-1	NA	TGTGCCAGCAGACCCGGACCGCTGACATCTGAAGCTTTCTTT	CASRPGPLTSEAFF
TRBV10-3	NA	TRBJ2-7	NA	TGTGCCATCAGGGCCGGGACCGACGCCTCCTACGAGCAGTACTTC	CAIRAGTDASYEQYF
TRBV6-5	NA	TRBJ1-2	once	TGTGCCAGCAGGGAGCGGCTGATTGACTATGGCTACACCTTC	CASRERLIDYGYTF
TRBV6-6	NA	TRBJ2-1	NA	TGTGCCAGCAGCATAACGGGACACCGGAGCTATGAGCAGTTCTTC	CASSITGHRSYEQFF
TRBV9	TRBD1	TRBJ2-7	NA	TGTGCCAGCAGCAGGACAGGGGCTAGCACCGAGCAGTACTTC	CASSRTGASTEQYF
TRBV18	NA	TRBJ1-2	NA	TGTGCCAGCTCACCATTAGACAATAACTATGGCTACACCTTC	CASSPLDNNYGYTF
TRBV27	NA	TRBJ2-2	once	TGTGCCAGCAGTTTAGGGGACACCGGGGAGCTGTTTTTT	CASSLGDTGELFF
TRBV9	NA	TRBJ2-5	NA	TGTGCCAGCAGCTCCGGGACAATACCTAAACAAGAGACCCAGTACTTC	CASSSGTIPKQETQYF
TRBV6-1	NA	TRBJ1-5	NA	TGTGCCAGCACATGGGGGCAGAGCAATCAGCCCCAGCATTTT	CASTWGQSNQPQHF
TRBV10-2	TRBD2	TRBJ2-1	NA	TGCGCCAGCAGAGGGACTAGCGGGAGTGTAACCTACAATGAGCAGTTCTTC	CASRGTSGSVTYNEQFF
TRBV5-6	NA	TRBJ2-2	NA	TGTGCCAGCAGCTTCCAAGCAGGGTTCACCGGGGAGCTGTTTTTT	CASSFQAGFTGELFF
TRBV19	TRBD2	TRBJ2-1	NA	TGTGCATCCGGGACTAGCGGGTACAATGAGCAGTTCTTC	CASGTSGYNEQFF
TRBV6-5	NA	TRBJ1-1	NA	TGTGCCAGCAGTTATAGTCCCGGGGACACTGAAGCTTTCTTT	CASSYSPGDTEAFF
TRBV27	NA	TRBJ2-3	NA	TGTGCCAGCAGTTCCGCACTAGTTTCCCATACGCAGTATTTT	CASSSALVSHTQYF
TRBV27	NA	TRBJ2-2	NA	TGTGCCAGCAGTTCGAACACCGGGGAGCTGTTTTTT	CASSSNTGELFF
TRBV29-1	NA	TRBJ2-7	NA	TGCAGCGCATATTCTGGAGGTCCGACCTACGAGCAGTACTTC	CSAYSGGPTYEQYF
TRBV7-2	TRBD1	TRBJ1-2	NA	TGTGCCAGCAGCACCCAAGGGGGCGGCTATGGCTACACCTTC	CASSTQGGGYGYTF
TRBV5-1	NA	TRBJ2-1	NA	TGCGCCAGCAGCCAGTTGGGGGGCGGGAACAATGAGCAGTTCTTC	CASSQLGGGNNEQFF
TRBV5-1	TRBD1	TRBJ2-1	NA	TGCGCCAGCAGCGATTGGAAGACAGGGATTCTGGCCAATGAGCAGTTCTTC	CASSDWKTGILANEQFF
TRBV5-1	NA	TRBJ1-4	NA	TGCGCCAGCAGCTTGCAGGGTTGGGATGAAAAACTGTTTTTT	CASSLQGWDEKLFF
TRBV28	NA	TRBJ1-1	NA	TGTGCCAGCAGTTTGCCTGGCACTGAAGCTTTCTTT	CASSLPGTEAFF
TRBV4-1	NA	TRBJ2-7	NA	TGCGCCAGCAGCCAAGAACTAGCATTTGCCTACGAGCAGTACTTC	CASSQELAFAYEQYF
TRBV28	NA	TRBJ2-2	NA	TGTGCCAGCAGTCCTACTAACTTTCCAGGGTTATTCACCGGGGAGCTGTTTTTT	CASSPTNFPGLFTGELFF
TRBV28	NA	TRBJ2-7	NA	TGTGCCAGCAGCTCGTTCCCCTACGAGCAGTACTTC	CASSSFPYEQYF
TRBV9	NA	TRBJ2-6	NA	TGTGCCAGCAGCACACAACCGGGACGGCTCTCTGGGGCCAACGTCCTGACTTTC	CASSTQPGRLSGANVLTF
TRBV28	NA	TRBJ1-1	NA	TGTGCCAGCAGTTTTGTGTGGGGACCGGGGGCGAAAACTGAAGCTTTCTTT	CASSFVWGPGAKTEAFF
TRBV4-3	NA	TRBJ2-5	NA	TGCGCCAGCAGCCACCAAGACGGGGGCGGAGAGACCCAGTACTTC	CASSHQDGGGETQYF